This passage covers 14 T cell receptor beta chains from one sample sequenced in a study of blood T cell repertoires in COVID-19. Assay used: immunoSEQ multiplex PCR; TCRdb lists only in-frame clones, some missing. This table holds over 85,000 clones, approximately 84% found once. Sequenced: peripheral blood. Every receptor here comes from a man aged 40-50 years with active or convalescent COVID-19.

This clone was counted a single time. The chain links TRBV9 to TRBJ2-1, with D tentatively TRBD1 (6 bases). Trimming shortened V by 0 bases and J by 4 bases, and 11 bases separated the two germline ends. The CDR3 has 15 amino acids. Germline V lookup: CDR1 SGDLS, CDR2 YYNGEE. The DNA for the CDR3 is TGTGCCAGCAGCGTAGAACAGGGAGCGTACAATGAGCAGTTCTTC. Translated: CASSVEQGAYNEQFF.

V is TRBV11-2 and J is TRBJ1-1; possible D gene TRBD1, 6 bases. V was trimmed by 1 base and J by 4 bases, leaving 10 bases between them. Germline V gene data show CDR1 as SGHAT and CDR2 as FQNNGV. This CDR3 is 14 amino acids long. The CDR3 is CASSLAGVATEAFF. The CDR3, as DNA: TGTGCCAGCAGCTTAGCAGGGGTTGCCACTGAAGCTTTCTTT.

CDR3 sequence (DNA): TGTGCCAGCAGCTTAAGGGCCCGGACTAGCGGGGGGCGGAGCACAGATACGCAGTATTTT. Its translation is CASSLRARTSGGRSTDTQYF. The J gene is TRBJ2-3, the V gene TRBV7-3, with TRBD2 identical over 14 bases. V dropped 1 base and J dropped 0; count of bases not matched to a gene: 9. Germline lookup yields CDR1 SGHTA and CDR2 FQGTGA. This CDR3 has 20 residues.

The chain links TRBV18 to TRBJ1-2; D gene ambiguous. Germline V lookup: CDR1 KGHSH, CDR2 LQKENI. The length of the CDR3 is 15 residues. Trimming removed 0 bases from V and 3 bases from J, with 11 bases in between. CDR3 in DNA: TGTGCCAGCTCACCACCGTACGGGGAAGACTATGGCTACACCTTC. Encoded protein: CASSPPYGEDYGYTF.

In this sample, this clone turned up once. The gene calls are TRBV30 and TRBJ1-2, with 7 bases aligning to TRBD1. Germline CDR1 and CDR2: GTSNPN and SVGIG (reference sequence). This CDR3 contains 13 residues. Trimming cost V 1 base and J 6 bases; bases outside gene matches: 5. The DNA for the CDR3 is TGTGCCTGGAGTGCCGAGACAGGGAATGGCTACACCTTC. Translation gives CAWSAETGNGYTF. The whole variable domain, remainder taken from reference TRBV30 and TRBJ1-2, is SQTIHQWPATLVQPVGSPLSLECTVEGTSNPNLYWYRQAAGRGLQLLFYSVGIGQISSEVPQNLSASRPQDRQFILSSKKLLLSDSGFYLCAWSAETGNGYTFGSGTRLTVV.

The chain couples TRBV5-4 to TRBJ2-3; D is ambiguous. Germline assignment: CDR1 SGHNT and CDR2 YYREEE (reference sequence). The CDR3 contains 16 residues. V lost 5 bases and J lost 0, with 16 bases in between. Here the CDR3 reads CASRLDSWISTDTQYF. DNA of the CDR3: TGTGCCAGCAGACTTGACTCGTGGATTAGCACAGATACGCAGTATTTT.

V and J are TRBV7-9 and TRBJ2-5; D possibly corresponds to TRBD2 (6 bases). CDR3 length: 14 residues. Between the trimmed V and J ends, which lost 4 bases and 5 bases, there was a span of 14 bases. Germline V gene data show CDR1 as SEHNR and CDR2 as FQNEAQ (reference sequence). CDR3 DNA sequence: TGTGCCAGCAGCTATGGGACTCTTGTGGAGACCCAGTACTTC. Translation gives CASSYGTLVETQYF.

CDR3 protein: CASSGDRAQPQHF. Written as DNA, the CDR3 is TGTGCCAGCAGCGGGGACAGGGCTCAGCCCCAGCATTTT. This sequence joins TRBV28 and TRBJ1-5, with TRBD1 matching over 9 bases. The CDR3 loop spans 13 amino acids. V gave up 6 bases and J gave up 6 bases; unmatched junction bases: 3. Germline V CDR1 and CDR2: MDHEN, SYDVKM.

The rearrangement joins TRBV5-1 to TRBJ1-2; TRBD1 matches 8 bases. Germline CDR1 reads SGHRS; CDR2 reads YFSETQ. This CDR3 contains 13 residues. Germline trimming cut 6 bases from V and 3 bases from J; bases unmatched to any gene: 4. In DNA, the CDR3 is TGCGCCAGCACCCGGGGACAGGACTATGGCTACACCTTC. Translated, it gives CASTRGQDYGYTF.

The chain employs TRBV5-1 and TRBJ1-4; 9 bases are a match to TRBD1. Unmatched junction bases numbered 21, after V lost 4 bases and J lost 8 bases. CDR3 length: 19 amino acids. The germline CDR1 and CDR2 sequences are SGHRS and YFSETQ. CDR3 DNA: TGCGCCAGCAGCCCTGGGTCCGAAATAACCGGGACAGGGAGCGAAAAACTGTTTTTT. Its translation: CASSPGSEITGTGSEKLFF.

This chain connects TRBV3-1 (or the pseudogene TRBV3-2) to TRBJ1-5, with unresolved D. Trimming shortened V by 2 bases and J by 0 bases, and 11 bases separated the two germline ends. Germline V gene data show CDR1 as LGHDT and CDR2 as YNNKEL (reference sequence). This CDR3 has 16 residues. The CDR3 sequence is CASSQSPAGSNQPQHF. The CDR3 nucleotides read TGTGCCAGCAGCCAAAGTCCTGCGGGTAGCAATCAGCCCCAGCATTTT.

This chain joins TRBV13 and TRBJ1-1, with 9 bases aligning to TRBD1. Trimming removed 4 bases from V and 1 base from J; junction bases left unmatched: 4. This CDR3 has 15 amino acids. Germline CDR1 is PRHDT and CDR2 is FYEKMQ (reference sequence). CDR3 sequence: CASSWGQGPNTEAFF. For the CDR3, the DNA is TGTGCCAGCAGCTGGGGACAGGGACCGAACACTGAAGCTTTCTTT.

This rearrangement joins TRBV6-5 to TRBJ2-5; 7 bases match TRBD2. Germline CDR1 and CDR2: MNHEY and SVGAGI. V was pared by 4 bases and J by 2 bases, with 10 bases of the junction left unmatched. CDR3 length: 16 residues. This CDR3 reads CASSSHQSGIQETQYF. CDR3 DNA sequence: TGTGCCAGCAGTTCGCACCAAAGCGGGATTCAAGAGACCCAGTACTTC.

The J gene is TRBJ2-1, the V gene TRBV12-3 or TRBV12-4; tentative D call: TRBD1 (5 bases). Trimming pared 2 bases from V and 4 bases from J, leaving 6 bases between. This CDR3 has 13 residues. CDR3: CASSLQGYNEQFF. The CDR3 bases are TGTGCCAGCAGTTTACAGGGATACAATGAGCAGTTCTTC.